There are a few counts of the clone carrying this TCR beta chain. What it recognizes is unknown. The authors' processing: Quality scores were absent from the junction-only immunoSEQ sequences, so filtering differed. The table came from immunoSEQ multiplex PCR; TCRdb's copy has only in-frame clones and leaves some out. That table furnishes V, J and clone size, whereas the DNA furnished D and trimming. The table lists about 120,000 clones, around 66% of them singletons. The data are from a study of shared clonotypes between healthy human individuals. Study-wide points: Depth was large, yet rarefaction showed that sorted-subset sequencing was incomplete. Lower generation probabilities were found for non-shared clonotypes than for those shared by all four donors.

Sequenced: memory CD8+ T cells sorted from blood. Indicated subset: CD45RO+ cells pooled with CCR7-negative TemRA cells. This TCR was recovered from a woman in her thirties in good health.

The CDR3 region has the DNA TGTGCCAGCAGTGTCCTGGACAGCAACACTGAAGCTTTCTTT. Translating it yields CASSVLDSNTEAFF. The chain recombines TRBV25-1 with TRBJ1-1, with D perhaps TRBD1 (6 bases). The length of the CDR3 is 14 residues. CDR1 and CDR2 (germline): MGHDK, SYGVNS. Between the trimmed V and J ends, which lost 4 bases and 2 bases, there was a span of 11 bases.